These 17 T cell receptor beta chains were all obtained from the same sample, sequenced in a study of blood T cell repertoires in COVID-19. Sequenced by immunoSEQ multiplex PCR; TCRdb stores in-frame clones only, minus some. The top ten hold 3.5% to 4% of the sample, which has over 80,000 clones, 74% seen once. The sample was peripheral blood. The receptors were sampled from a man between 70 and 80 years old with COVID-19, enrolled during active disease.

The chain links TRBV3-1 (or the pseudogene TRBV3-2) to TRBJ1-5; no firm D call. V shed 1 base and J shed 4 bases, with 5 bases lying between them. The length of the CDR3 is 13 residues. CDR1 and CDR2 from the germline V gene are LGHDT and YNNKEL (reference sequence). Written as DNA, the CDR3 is TGTGCCAGCAGCCAAGTGAGGAATCAGCCCCAGCATTTT. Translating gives CASSQVRNQPQHF.

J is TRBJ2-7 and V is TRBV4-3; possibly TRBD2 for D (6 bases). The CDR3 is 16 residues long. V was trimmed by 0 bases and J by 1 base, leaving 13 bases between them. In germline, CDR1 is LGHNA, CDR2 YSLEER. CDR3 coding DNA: TGCGCCAGCAGCCAAGAACTAGCTCCGCTTTCCTACGAGCAGTACTTC. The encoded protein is CASSQELAPLSYEQYF.

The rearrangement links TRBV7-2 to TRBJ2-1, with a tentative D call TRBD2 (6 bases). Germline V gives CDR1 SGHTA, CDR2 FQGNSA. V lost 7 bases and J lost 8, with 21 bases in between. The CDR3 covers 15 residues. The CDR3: CASIEGGAGQHEQFF. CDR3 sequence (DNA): TGTGCCAGCATCGAAGGCGGGGCAGGGCAGCATGAGCAGTTCTTC.

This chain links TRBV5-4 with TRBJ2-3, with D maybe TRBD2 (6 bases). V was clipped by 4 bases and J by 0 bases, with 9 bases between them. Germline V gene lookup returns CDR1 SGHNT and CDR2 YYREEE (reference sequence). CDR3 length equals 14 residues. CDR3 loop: CASSDGTSTDTQYF. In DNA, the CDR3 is TGTGCCAGCAGCGACGGGACTAGCACAGATACGCAGTATTTT. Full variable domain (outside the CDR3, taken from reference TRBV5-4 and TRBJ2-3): ETGVTQSPTHLIKTRGQQVTLRCSSQSGHNTVSWYQQALGQGPQFIFQYYREEENGRGNFPPRFSGLQFPNYSSELNVNALELDDSALYLCASSDGTSTDTQYFGPGTRLTVL.

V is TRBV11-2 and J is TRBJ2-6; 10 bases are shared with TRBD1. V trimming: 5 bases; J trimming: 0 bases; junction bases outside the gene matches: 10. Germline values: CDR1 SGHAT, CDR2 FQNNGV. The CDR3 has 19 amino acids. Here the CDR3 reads CASSTGTGVRHSGANVLTF. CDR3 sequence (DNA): TGTGCCAGCAGCACTGGGACAGGGGTTAGACACTCTGGGGCCAACGTCCTGACTTTC.

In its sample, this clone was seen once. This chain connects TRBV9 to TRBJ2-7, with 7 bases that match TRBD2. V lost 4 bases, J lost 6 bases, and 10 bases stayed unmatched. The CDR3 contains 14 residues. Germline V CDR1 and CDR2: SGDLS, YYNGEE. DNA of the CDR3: TGTGCCAGCAGCTACTCTGGGGAGGGGCTCGAGCAGTACTTC. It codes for CASSYSGEGLEQYF.

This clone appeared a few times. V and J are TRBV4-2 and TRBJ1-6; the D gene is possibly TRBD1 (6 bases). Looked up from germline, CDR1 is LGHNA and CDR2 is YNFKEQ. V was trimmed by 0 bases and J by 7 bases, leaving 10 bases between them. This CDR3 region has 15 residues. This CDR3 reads CASSQETGGNSPLHF. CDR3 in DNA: TGTGCCAGCAGCCAAGAGACAGGTGGAAATTCACCCCTCCACTTT.

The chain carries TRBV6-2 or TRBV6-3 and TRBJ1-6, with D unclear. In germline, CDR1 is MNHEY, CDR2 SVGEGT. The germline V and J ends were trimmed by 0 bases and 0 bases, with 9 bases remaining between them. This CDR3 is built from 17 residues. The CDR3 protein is CASSYSPGSSYNSPLHF. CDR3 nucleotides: TGTGCCAGCAGTTACTCTCCTGGGAGCTCCTATAATTCACCCCTCCACTTT.

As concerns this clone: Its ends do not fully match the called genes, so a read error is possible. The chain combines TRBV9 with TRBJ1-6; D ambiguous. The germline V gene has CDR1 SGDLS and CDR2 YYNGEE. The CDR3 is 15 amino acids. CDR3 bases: TGTGTCAGCAGCGTAGCCGGGGTCGTAGGATCACCCCTCCACTTT. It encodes CVSSVAGVVGSPLHF.

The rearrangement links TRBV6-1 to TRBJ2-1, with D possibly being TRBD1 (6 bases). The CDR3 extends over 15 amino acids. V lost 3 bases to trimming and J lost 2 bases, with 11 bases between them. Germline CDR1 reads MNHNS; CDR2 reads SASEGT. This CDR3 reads CASSDTGTAYNEQFF. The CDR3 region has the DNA TGTGCCAGCAGTGACACAGGGACCGCCTACAATGAGCAGTTCTTC.

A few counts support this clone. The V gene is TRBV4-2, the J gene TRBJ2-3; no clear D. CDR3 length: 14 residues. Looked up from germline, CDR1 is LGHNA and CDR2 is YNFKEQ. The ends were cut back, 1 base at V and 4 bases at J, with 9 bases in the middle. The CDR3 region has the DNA TGTGCCAGCAGCCAAGTCGGTCATTCAGATACGCAGTATTTT. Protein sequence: CASSQVGHSDTQYF.

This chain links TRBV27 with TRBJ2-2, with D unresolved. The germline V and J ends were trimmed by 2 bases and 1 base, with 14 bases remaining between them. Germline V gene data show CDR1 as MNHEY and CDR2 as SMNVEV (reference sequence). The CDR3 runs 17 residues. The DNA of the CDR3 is TGTGCCAGCAGTTTACTGTCAAGCCAAATGAACACCGGGGAGCTGTTTTTT. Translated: CASSLLSSQMNTGELFF.

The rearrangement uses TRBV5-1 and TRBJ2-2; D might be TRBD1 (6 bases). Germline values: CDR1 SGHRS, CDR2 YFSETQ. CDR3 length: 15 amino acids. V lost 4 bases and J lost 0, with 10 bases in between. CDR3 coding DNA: TGCGCCAGCAGCACAGGGAGCCCGAACACCGGGGAGCTGTTTTTT. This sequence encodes CASSTGSPNTGELFF. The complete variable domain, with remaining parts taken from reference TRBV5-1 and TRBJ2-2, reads KAGVTQTPRYLIKTRGQQVTLSCSPISGHRSVSWYQQTPGQGLQFLFEYFSETQRNKGNFPGRFSGRQFSNSRSEMNVSTLELGDSALYLCASSTGSPNTGELFFGEGSRLTVL.

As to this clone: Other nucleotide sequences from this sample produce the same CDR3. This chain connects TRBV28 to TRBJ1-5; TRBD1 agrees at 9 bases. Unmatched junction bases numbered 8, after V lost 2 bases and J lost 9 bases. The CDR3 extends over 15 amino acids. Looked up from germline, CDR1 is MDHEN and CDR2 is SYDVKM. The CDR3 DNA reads TGTGCCAGCAGTTTAGACAGGGGGGTGGGTATGCCCCAGCATTTT. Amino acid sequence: CASSLDRGVGMPQHF.

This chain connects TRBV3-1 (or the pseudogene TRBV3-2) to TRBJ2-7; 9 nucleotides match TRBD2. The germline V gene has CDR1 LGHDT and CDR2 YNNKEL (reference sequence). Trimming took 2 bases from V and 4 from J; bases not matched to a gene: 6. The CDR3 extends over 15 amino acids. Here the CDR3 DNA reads TGTGCCAGCAGCCAAACAAGCGGGAGGTCTTACGAGCAGTACTTC. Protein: CASSQTSGRSYEQYF.

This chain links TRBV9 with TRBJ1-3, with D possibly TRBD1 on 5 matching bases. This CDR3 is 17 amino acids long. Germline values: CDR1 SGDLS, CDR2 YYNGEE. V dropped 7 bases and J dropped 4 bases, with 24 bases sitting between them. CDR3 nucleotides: TGTGCCAGCCGCGCCGGTGGAGGGGCCGAGGGGGGAAACACCATATATTTT. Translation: CASRAGGGAEGGNTIYF.

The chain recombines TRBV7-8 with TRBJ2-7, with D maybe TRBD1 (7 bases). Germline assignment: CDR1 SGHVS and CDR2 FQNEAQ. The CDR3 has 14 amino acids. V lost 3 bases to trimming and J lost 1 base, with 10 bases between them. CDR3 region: CASSLTGRSYEQYF. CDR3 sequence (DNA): TGTGCCAGCAGCTTGACAGGGAGGTCCTACGAGCAGTACTTC.